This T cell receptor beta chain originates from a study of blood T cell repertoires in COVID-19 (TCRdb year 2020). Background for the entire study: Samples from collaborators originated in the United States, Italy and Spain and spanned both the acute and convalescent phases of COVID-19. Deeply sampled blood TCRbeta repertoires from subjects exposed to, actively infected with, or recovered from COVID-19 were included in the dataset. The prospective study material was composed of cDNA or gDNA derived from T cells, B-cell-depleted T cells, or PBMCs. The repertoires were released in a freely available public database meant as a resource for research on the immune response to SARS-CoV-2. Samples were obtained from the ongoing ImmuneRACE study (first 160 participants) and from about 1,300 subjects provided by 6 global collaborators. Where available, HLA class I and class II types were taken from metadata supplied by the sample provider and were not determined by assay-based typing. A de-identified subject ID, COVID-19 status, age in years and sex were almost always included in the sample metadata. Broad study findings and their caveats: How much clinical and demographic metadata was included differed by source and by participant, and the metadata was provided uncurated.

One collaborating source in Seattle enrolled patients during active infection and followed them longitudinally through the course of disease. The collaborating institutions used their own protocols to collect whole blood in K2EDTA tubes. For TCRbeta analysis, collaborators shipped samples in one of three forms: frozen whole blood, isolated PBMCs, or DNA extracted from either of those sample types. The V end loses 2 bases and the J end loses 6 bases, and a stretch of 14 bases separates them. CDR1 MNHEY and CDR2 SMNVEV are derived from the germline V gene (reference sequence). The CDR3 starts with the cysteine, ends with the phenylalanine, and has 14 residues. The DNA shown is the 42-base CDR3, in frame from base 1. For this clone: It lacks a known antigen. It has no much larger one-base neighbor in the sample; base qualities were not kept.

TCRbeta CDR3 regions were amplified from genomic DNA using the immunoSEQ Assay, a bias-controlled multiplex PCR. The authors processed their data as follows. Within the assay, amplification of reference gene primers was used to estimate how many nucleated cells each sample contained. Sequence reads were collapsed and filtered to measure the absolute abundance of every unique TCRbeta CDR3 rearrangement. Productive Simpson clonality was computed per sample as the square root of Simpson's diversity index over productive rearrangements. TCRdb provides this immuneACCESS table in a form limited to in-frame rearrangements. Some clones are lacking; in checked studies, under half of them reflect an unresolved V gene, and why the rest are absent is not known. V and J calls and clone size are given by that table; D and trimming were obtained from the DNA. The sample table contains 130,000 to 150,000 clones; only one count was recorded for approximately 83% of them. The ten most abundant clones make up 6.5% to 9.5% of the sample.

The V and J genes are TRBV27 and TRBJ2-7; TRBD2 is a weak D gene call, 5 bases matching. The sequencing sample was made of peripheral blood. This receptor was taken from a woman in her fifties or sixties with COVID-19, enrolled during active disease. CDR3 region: CASSLKGGGLEQYF. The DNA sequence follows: TGTGCCAGCAGTTTAAAGGGTGGAGGCCTCGAGCAGTACTTC.